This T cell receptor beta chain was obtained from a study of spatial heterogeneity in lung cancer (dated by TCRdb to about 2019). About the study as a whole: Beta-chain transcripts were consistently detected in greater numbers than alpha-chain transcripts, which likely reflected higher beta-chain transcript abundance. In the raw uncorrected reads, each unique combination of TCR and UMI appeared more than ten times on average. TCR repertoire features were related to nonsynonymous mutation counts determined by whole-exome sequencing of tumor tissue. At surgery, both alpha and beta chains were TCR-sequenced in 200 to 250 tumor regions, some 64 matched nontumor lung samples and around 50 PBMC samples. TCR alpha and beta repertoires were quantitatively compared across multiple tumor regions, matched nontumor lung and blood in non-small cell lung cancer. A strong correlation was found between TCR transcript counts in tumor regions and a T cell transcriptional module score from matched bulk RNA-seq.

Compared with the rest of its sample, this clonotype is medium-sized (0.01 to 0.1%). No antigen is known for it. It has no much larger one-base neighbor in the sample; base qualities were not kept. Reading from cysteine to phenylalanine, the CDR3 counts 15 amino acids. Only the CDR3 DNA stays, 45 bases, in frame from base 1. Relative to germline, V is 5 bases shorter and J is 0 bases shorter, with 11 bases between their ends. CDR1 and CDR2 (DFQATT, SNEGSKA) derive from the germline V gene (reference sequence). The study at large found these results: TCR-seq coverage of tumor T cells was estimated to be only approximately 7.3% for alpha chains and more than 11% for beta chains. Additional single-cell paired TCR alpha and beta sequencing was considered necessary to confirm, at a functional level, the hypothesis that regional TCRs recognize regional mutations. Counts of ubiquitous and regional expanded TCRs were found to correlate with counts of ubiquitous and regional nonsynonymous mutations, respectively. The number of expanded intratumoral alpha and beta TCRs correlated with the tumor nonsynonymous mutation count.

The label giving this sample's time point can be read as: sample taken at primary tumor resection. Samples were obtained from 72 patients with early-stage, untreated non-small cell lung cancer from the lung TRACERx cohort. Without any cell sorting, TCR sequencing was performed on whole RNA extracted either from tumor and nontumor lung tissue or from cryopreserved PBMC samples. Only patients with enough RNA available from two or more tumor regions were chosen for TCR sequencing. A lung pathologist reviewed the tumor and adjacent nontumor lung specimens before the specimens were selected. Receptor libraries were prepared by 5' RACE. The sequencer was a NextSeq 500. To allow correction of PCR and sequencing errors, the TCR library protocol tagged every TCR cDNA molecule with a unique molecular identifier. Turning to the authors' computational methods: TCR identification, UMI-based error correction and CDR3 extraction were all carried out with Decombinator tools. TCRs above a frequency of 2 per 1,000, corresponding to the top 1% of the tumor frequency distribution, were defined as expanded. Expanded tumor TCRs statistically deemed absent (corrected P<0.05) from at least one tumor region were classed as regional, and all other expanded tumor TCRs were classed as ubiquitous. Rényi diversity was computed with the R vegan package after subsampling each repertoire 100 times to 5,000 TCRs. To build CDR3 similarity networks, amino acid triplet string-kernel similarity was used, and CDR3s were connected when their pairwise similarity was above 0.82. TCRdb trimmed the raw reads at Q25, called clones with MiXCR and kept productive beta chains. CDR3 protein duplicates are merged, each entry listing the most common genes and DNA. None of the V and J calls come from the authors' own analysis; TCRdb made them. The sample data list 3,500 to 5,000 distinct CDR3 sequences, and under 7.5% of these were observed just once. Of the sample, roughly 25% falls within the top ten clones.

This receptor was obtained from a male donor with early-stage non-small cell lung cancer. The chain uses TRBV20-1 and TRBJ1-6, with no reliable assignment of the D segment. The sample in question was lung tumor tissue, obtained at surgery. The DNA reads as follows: TGCAGTGCTTCCACTGAAAGCTCCTATAATTCACCCCTCCACTTT. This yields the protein CSASTESSYNSPLHF.